The clone carrying this TCR beta chain occurred a few times. Its target is unknown. Germline V gives CDR1 GTSNPN, CDR2 SVGIG (reference sequence). This CDR3 comprises 14 residues. V lost 3 bases and J lost 7; bases outside the gene matches: 8. Primers included in the PCR were 60 Vbeta and 13 Jbeta primers. Profiling relied on immunoSEQ multiplex PCR, and the TCRdb table lists in-frame clones only, not all of them. The data show under 150,000 clones, with around three quarters seen just once and about 6.7% held by the top ten. The sample comes from a study of cytomegalovirus exposure and HLA in healthy donors. For the study at large: In an earlier analysis, 95 million to 140 million unique TCR beta sequences were found from some 180 million T cells. Points from the study as a whole: Per a prior analysis, the majority of TCR beta V segments were productive roughly 87% or roughly 30% of the time. The authors later linked a missense DCLRE1C variant to TCR beta V- and J-gene trimming. The classifier reportedly diagnosed cytomegalovirus status with high sensitivity and specificity.

The clonotype comes from a woman in her thirties or forties in good health and CMV-seropositive. The chain couples TRBV30 to TRBJ2-1; 8 nucleotides agree with TRBD2. Material: PBMCs. The CDR3 spells CAWSGGAFENEQFF. The DNA of the CDR3 is TGTGCCTGGAGCGGGGGGGCCTTCGAGAATGAGCAGTTCTTC.